This T cell receptor beta chain was found in a study of T cell responses to AZD1222 COVID-19 vaccine. Data came from immunoSEQ multiplex PCR; TCRdb stores just in-frame clones and leaves some out. Here the sample spans over 20,000 clones, roughly 88% being singletons. Turning to this clone: Its target is not known.

General study results and limits: No day 14 peak samples; only post-peak repertoires were characterized. Seropositive at baseline were only a handful of AZD1222 recipients. Two AZD1222 doses significantly raised spike-specific TCR breadth and depth over controls. Clonal diversity was possibly underestimated, and white British individuals and females predominated among donors.

The sequence derives from an adult who received the AZD1222 COVID-19 vaccine. The material sequenced was peripheral blood, taken 28 days after the second AZD1222 dose.

The CDR3 reads CASSLAWGFNYGYTF. Here the CDR3 DNA reads TGTGCCAGCAGCTTGGCCTGGGGGTTCAACTATGGCTACACCTTC. The chain uses TRBV5-6 and TRBJ1-2, with a weak D call TRBD1 (5 bases). The germline CDR1 and CDR2 sequences are SGHDT and YYEEEE. The CDR3 sequence is 15 residues long. Trimming cost V 0 bases and J 2 bases, with 11 bases left between them. Looking up the rest from reference TRBV5-6 and TRBJ1-2 gives the full variable domain: DAGVTQSPTHLIKTRGQQVTLRCSPKSGHDTVSWYQQALGQGPQFIFQYYEEEERQRGNFPDRFSGHQFPNYSSELNVNALLLGDSALYLCASSLAWGFNYGYTFGSGTRLTVV.